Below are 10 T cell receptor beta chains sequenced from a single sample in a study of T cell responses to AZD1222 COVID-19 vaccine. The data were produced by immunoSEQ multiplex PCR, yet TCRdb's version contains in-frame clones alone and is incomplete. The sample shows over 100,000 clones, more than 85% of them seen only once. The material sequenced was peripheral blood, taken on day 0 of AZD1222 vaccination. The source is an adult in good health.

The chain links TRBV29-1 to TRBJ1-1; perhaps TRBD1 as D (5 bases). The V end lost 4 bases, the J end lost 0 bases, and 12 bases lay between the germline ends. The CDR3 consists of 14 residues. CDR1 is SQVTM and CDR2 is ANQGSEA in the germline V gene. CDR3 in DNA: TGCAGCGTTGGGGGGGGTTTCCTGAACACTGAAGCTTTCTTT. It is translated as CSVGGGFLNTEAFF.

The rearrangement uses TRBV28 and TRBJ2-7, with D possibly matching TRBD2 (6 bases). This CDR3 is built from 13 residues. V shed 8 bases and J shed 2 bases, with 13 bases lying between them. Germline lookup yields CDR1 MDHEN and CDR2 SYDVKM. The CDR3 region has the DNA TGTGCCAGCCGTGGAGGGGCTACCTACGAGCAGTACTTC. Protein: CASRGGATYEQYF.

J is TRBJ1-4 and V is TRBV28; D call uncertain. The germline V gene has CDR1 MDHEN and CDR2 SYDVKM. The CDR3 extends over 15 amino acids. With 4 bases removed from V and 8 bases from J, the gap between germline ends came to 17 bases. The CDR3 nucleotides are TGTGCCAGCAGTTCCCCGGGGAGTGTTGACGAAAAACTGTTTTTT. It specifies CASSSPGSVDEKLFF.

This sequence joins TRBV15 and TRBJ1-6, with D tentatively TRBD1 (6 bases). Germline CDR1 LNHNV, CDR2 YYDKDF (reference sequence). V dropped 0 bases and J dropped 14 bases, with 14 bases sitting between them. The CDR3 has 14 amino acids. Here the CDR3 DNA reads TGTGCCACCAGCAGAGATTTGGACAGCAAAACCCTCCACTTT. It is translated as CATSRDLDSKTLHF.

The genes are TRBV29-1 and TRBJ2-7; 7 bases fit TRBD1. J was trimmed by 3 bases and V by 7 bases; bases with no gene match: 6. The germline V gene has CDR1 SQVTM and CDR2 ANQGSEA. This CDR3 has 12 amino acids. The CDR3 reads CSGGGDSYEQYF. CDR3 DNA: TGCAGCGGGGGTGGGGACAGCTACGAGCAGTACTTC.

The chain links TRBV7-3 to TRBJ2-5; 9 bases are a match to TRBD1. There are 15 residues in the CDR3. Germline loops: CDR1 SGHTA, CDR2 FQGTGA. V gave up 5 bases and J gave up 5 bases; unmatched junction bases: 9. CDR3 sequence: CASSQLQGAGETQYF. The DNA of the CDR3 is TGTGCCAGCAGCCAGCTACAGGGGGCGGGGGAGACCCAGTACTTC.

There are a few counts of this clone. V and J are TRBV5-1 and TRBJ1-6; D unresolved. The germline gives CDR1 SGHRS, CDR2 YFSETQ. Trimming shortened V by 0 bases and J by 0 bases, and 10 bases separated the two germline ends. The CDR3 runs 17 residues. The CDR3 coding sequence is TGCGCCAGCAGCTTGGATGGAGGGAGCTCCTATAATTCACCCCTCCACTTT. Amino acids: CASSLDGGSSYNSPLHF.

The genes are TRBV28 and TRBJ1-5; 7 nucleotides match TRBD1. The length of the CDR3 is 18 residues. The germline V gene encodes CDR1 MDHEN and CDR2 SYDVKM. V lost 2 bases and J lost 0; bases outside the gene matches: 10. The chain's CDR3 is CASSLRAGGIYSNQPQHF. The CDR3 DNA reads TGTGCCAGCAGTTTAAGGGCAGGGGGGATCTATAGCAATCAGCCCCAGCATTTT.

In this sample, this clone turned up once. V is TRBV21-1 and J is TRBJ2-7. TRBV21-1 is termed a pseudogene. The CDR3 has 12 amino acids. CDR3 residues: CAGRRDLYEQYF. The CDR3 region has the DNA TGTGCCGGGAGACGGGACCTCTACGAGCAGTACTTC.

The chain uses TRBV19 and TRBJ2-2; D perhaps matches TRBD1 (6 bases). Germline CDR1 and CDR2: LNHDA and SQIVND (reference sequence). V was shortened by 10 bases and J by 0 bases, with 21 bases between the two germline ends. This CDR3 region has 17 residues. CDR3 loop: CATSLFSRGPNTGELFF. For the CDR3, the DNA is TGTGCCACCTCCCTTTTCAGCAGGGGCCCGAACACCGGGGAGCTGTTTTTT.